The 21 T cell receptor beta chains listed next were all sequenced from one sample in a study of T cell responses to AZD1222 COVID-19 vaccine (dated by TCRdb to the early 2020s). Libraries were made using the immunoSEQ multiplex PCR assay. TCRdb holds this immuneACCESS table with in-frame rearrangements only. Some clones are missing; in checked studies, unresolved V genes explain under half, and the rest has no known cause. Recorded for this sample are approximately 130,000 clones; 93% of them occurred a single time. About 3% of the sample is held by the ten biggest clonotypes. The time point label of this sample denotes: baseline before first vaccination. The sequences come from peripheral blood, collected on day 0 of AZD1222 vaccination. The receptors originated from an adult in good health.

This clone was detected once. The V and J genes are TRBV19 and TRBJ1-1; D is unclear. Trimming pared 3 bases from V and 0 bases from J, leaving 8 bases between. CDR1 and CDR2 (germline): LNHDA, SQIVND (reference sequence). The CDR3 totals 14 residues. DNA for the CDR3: TGTGCCAGTAGTATCCCCCCCATGAACACTGAAGCTTTCTTT. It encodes CASSIPPMNTEAFF.

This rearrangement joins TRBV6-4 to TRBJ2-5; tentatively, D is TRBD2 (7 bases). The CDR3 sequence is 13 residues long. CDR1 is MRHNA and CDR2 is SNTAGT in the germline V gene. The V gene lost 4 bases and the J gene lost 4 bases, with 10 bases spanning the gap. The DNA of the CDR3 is TGTGCCAGCAGTGTGAGGGGGGGAGAGACCCAGTACTTC. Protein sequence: CASSVRGGETQYF.

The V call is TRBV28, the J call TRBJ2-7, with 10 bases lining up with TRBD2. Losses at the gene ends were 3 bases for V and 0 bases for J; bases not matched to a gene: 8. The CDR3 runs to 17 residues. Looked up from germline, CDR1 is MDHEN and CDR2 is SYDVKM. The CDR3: CASSLTTGLAVSYEQYF. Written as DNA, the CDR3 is TGTGCCAGCAGTTTGACTACCGGACTAGCGGTCTCCTACGAGCAGTACTTC. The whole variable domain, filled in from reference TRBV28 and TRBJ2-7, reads DVKVTQSSRYLVKRTGEKVFLECVQDMDHENMFWYRQDPGLGLRLIYFSYDVKMKEKGDIPEGYSVSREKKERFSLILESASTNQTSMYLCASSLTTGLAVSYEQYFGPGTRLTVT.

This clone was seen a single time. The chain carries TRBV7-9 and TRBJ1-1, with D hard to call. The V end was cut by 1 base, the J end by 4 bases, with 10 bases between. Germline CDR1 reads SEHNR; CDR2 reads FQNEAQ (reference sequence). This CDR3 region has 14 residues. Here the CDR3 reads CASSLVLGFTEAFF. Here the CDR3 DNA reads TGTGCCAGCAGCTTAGTTCTAGGGTTCACTGAAGCTTTCTTT. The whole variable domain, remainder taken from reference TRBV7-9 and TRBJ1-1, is DTGVSQNPRHKITKRGQNVTFRCDPISEHNRLYWYRQTLGQGPEFLTYFQNEAQLEKSRLLSDRFSAERPKGSFSTLEIQRTEQGDSAMYLCASSLVLGFTEAFFGQGTRLTVV.

In nucleotides, the CDR3 is TGTGCCAGCAGCTCCAGACAGGTTAGATCAGAGACCCAGTACTTC. Residues: CASSSRQVRSETQYF. V is TRBV11-2 and J is TRBJ2-5; a weak D match, TRBD1 (6 bases). Germline CDR1 SGHAT, CDR2 FQNNGV. This CDR3 has 15 amino acids. Trimming pared 4 bases from V and 4 bases from J, leaving 16 bases between.

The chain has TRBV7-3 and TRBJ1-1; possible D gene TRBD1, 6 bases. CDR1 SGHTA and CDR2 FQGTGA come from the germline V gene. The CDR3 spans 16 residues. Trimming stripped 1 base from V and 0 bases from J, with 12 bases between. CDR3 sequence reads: CASSLMPGAVNTEAFF. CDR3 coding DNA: TGTGCCAGCAGCTTAATGCCAGGGGCCGTGAACACTGAAGCTTTCTTT.

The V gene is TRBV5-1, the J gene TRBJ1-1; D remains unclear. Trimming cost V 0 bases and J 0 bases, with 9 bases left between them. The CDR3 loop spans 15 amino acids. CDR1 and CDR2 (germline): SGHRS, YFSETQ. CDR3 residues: CASSLVPELNTEAFF. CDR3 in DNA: TGCGCCAGCAGCTTGGTTCCGGAGCTGAACACTGAAGCTTTCTTT.

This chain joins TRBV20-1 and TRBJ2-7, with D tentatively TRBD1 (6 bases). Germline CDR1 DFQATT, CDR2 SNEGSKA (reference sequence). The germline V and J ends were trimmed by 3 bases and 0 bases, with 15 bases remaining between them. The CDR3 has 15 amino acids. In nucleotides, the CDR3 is TGCAGTGCTAGTGGGGGCGGAAGGGACTCCTACGAGCAGTACTTC. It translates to CSASGGGRDSYEQYF.

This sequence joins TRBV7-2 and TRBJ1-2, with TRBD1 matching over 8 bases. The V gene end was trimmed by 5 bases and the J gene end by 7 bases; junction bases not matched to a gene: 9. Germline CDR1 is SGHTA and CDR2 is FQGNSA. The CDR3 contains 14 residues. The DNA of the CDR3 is TGTGCCAGCAGCACAGACAGGGGACGGCTTGGCTACACCTTC. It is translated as CASSTDRGRLGYTF. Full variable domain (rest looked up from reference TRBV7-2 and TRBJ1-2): GAGVSQSPSNKVTEKGKDVELRCDPISGHTALYWYRQSLGQGLEFLIYFQGNSAPDKSGLPSDRFSAERTGGSVSTLTIQRTQQEDSAVYLCASSTDRGRLGYTFGSGTRLTVV.

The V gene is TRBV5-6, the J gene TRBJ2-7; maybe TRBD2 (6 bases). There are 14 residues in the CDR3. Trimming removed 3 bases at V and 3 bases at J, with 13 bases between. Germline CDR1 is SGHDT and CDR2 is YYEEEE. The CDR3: CASSWVAESYEQYF. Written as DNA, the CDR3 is TGTGCCAGCAGCTGGGTAGCGGAGAGCTACGAGCAGTACTTC.

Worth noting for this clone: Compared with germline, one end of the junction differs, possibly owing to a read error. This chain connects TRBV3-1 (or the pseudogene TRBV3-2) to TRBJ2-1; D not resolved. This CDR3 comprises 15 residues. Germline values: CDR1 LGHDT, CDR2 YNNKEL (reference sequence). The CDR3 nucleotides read TGTGCCAGCAGCCAATCCTCCGTGGCCTACAGTGAGCAGTTCTTC. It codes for CASSQSSVAYSEQFF.

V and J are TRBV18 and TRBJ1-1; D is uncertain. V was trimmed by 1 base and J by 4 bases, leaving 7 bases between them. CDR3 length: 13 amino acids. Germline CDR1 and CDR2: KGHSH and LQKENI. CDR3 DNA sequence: TGTGCCAGCTCACCACAAATGGGCACTGAAGCTTTCTTT. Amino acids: CASSPQMGTEAFF.

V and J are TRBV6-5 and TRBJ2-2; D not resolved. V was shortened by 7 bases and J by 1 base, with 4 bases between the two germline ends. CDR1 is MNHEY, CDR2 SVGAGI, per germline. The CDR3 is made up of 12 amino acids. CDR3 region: CASIRNTGELFF. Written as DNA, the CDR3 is TGTGCCAGCATAAGGAACACCGGGGAGCTGTTTTTT.

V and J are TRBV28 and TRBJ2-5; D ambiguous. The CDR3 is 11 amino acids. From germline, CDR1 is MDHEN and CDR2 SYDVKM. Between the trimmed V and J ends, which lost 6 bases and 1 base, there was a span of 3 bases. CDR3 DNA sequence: TGTGCCAGCAGCCTCCAAGAGACCCAGTACTTC. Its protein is CASSLQETQYF.

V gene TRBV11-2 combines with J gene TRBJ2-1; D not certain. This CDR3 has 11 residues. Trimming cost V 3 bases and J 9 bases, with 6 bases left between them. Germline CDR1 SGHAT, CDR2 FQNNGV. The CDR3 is CASSLASEQFF. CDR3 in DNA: TGTGCCAGCAGCTTGGCCAGTGAGCAGTTCTTC.

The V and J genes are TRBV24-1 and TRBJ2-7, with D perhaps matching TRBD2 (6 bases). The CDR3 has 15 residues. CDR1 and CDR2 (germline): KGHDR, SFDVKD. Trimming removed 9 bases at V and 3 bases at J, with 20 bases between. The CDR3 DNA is TGTGCCACCGAAGGCCCTGGCGGGAATAGCTACGAGCAGTACTTC. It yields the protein CATEGPGGNSYEQYF.

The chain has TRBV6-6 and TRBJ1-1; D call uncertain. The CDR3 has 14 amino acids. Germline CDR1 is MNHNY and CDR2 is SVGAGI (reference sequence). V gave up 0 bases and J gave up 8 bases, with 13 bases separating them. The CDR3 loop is CASSYSTAFGEAFF. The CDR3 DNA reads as TGTGCCAGCAGTTACTCGACGGCATTTGGGGAAGCTTTCTTT.

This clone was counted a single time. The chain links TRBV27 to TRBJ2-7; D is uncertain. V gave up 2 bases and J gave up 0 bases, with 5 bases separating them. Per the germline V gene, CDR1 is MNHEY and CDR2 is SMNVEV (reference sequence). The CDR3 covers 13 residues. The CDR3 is CASSLKPSYEQYF. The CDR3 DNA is TGTGCCAGCAGTTTAAAGCCCTCCTACGAGCAGTACTTC.

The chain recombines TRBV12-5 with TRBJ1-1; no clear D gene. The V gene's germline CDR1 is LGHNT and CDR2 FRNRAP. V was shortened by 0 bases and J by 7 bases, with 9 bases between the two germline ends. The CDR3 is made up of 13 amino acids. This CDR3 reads CASGLVHPGEAFF. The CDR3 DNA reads TGTGCTAGTGGTTTGGTCCACCCAGGTGAAGCTTTCTTT.

The CDR3 here is CASSLRFVDHEQYF. CDR3 DNA sequence: TGTGCCAGCAGTTTAAGGTTTGTAGATCACGAGCAGTACTTC. The chain combines TRBV28 with TRBJ2-7, with no clear D. Germline lookup yields CDR1 MDHEN and CDR2 SYDVKM. The CDR3 runs to 14 residues. The V end was cut by 2 bases, the J end by 5 bases, with 13 bases between.

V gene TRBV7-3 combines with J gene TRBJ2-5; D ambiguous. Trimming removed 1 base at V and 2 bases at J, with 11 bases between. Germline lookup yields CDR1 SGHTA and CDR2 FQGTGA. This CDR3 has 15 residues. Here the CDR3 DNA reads TGTGCCAGCAGCTTAAGTGTCACGGCACAAGAGACCCAGTACTTC. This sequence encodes CASSLSVTAQETQYF.